These 2 T cell receptor beta chains were all obtained from the same sample, sequenced in a study of blood T cell repertoires in COVID-19. Assay used: immunoSEQ multiplex PCR; TCRdb lists only in-frame clones, some missing. Among more than 200,000 clones listed, more than 85% were seen once. The material sequenced was peripheral blood. The receptor source for this set is a man between 40 and 49 years old with acute or convalescent COVID-19.

The chain employs TRBV7-9 and TRBJ1-6; 7 nucleotides align to TRBD1. The V gene's germline CDR1 is SEHNR and CDR2 FQNEAQ (reference sequence). After removal of 1 base from V and 5 bases from J, the junction contained 8 bases not matched to a gene. The CDR3 extends over 17 amino acids. The CDR3 here is CASSLGTGPSNNSPLHF. The CDR3 region has the DNA TGTGCCAGCAGCTTAGGGACAGGCCCTTCTAATAATTCACCCCTCCACTTT.

In this sample, this clone turned up a few times. The same CDR3 can be traced to other DNA sequences in this sample. The gene calls are TRBV7-9 and TRBJ2-7; D is unclear. The CDR3 sequence is 13 residues long. Trimming removed 3 bases at V and 2 bases at J, with 8 bases between. Germline loops: CDR1 SEHNR, CDR2 FQNEAQ (reference sequence). CDR3: CASSFQVAYEQYF. CDR3 DNA sequence: TGTGCCAGCAGCTTTCAGGTAGCCTACGAGCAGTACTTC.